This T cell receptor beta chain was recorded in a study of T cell repertoires in cytomegalovirus infection. Study-level information: Indications came from public TCR beta signatures; they pointed to CMV infection and to a matching HLA type. Study-level findings and limits: CMV carriers with the relevant HLA were identified by cumulative public TCR beta family frequency. HLA-C-restricted CMV-specific TCR beta clonotypes prevailed in the ex vivo response.

TCRdb re-called the reads with MiXCR, one entry per CDR3 protein. This table has some 450,000 distinct CDR3 sequences, around 32% appearing once. The germline CDR1 and CDR2 sequences are DFQATT and SNEGSKA (reference sequence). This CDR3 is built from 13 residues. The V and J ends lost 2 bases and 1 base respectively, with 9 bases between them. In regard to this clonotype: The antigen remains unidentified.

This TCR came from a human donor in good health (CMV status not recorded). Some clones in this sample may be carry-over from other donors' samples. The sample comprised PBMCs. The V gene is TRBV20-1, the J gene TRBJ2-7; weak D call: TRBD2 (6 bases). In DNA, the CDR3 is TGCAGTGCTAGAAGCGGGTCATCCTACGAGCAGTACTTC. Its translation is CSARSGSSYEQYF.